This T cell receptor (beta chain) was captured in a study of naive and memory T cell subsets. The study's findings and limits: In naive cells, over 90% of TCR sequences were seen only once.

The table lists this clonotype with many counts. Its antigen is as yet unknown. Germline values: CDR1 DFQATT, CDR2 SNEGSKA (reference sequence). CDR3 length: 13 amino acids. Trimming cost V 6 bases and J 4 bases, with 14 bases left between them. Both TRBC1 and TRBC2 were covered by a beta constant-region primer of two equimolar oligonucleotides. In TCRdb, the UMI-ligation and nested PCR reads were re-called with MiXCR into one record per CDR3 protein. The data hold some 85,000 distinct CDR3 sequences, with around 12% observed a single time. This sequence originates from a human donor in good health. The sequenced sample was central memory CD4+ T cells from blood. The chain employs TRBV20-1 and TRBJ2-3; D unclear. This CDR3 reads CSAVKSPADTQYF. DNA for the CDR3: TGCAGTGCCGTAAAAAGCCCCGCAGATACGCAGTATTTT.